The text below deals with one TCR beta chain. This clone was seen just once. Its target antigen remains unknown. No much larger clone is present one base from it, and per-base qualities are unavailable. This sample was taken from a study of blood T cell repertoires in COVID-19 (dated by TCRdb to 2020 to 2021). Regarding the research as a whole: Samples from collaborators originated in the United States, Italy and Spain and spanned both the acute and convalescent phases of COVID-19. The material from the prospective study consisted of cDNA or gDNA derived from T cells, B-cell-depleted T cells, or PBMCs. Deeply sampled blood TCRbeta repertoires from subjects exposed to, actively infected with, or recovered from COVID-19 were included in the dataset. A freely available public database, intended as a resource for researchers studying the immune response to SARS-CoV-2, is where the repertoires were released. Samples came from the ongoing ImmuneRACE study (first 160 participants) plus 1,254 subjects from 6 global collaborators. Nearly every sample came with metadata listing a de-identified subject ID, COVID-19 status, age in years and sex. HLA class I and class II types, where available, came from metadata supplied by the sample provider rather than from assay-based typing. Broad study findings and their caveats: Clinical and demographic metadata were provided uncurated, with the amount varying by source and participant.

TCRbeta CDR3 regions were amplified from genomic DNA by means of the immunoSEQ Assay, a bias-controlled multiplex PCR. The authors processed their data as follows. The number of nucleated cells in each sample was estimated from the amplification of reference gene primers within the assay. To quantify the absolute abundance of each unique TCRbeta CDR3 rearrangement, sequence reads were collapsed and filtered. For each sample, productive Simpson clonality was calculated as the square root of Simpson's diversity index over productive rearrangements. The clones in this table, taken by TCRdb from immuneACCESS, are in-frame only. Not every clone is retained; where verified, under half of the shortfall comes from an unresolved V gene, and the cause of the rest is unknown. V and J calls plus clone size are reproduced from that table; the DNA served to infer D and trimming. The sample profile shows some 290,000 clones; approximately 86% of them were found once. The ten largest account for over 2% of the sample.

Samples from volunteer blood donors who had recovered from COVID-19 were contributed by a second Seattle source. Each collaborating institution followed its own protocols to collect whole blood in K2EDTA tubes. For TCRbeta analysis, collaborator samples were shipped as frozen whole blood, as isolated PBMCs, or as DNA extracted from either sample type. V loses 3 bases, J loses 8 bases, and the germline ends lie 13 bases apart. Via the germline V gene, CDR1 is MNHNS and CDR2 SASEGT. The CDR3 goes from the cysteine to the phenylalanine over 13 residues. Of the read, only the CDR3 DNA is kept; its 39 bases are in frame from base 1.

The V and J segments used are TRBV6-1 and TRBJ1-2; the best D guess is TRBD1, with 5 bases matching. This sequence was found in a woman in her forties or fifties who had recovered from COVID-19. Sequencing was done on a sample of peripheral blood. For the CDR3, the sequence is CASSEGGDGGYTF. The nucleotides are TGTGCCAGCAGTGAGGGGGGGGACGGAGGCTACACCTTC.